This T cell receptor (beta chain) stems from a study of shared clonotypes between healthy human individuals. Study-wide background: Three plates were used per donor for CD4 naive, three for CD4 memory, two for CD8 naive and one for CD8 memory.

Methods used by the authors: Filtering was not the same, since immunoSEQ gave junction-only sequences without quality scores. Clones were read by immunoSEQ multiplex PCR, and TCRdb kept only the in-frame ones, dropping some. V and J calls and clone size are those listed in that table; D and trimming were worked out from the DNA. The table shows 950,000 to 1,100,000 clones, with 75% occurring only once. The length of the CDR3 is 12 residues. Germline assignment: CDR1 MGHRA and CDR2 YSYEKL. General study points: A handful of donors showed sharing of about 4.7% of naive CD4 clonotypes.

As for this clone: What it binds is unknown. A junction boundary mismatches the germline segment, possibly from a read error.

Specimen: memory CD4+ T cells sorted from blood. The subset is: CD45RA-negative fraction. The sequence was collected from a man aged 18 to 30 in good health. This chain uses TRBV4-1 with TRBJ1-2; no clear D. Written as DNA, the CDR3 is TGCGCCAGCAGCGGAAACGCCGGGCCGGGAAACTTC. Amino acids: CASSGNAGPGNF.